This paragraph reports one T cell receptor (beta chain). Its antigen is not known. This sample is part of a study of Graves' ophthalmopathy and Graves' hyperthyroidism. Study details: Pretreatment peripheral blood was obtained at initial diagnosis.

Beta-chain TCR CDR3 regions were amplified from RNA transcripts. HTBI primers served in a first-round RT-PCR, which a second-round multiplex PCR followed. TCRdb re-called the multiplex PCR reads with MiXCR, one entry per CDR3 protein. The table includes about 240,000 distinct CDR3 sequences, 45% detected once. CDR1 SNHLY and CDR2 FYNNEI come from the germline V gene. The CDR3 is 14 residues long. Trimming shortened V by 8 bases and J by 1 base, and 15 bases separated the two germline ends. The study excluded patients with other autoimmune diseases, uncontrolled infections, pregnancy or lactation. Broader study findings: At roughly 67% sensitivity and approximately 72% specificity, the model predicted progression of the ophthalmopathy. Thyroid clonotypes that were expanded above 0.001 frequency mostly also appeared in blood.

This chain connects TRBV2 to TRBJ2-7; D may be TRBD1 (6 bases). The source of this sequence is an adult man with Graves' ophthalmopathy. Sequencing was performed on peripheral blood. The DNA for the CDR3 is TGTGCCAGCGCCTGGAGGCAGGGGTCCTACGAGCAGTACTTC. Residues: CASAWRQGSYEQYF. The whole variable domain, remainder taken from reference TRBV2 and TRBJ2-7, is EPEVTQTPSHQVTQMGQEVILRCVPISNHLYFYWYRQILGQKVEFLVSFYNNEISEKSEIFDDQFSVERPDGSNFTLKIRSTKLEDSAMYFCASAWRQGSYEQYFGPGTRLTVT.